The 16 T cell receptor beta chains presented below share a single source sample, sequenced in a study of beta chain features in type 1 diabetes. What was sequenced were expressed TCRB transcripts, since all of the isolated RNA had been reverse transcribed. Profiling relied on immunoSEQ multiplex PCR, and the TCRdb table lists in-frame clones only, not all of them. The table has hundreds of thousands of clones, over 8.5% seen once. Sequences were obtained from naive CD4+ T cells from blood. The receptors originated from a woman between 18 and 29 years old in good health.

J is TRBJ1-1 and V is TRBV14; D gene ambiguous. Germline V gene sequence: CDR1 SGHDN, CDR2 FVKESK. Trimming took 0 bases from V and 6 from J, leaving 20 bases between them. The CDR3 runs 17 residues. CDR3 in DNA: TGTGCCAGCAGCCAAGACAGTTTCCCGCTCTTCTTGCCTGAAGCTTTCTTT. Translated, it gives CASSQDSFPLFLPEAFF. Looking up the rest from reference TRBV14 and TRBJ1-1 gives the full variable domain: EAGVTQFPSHSVIEKGQTVTLRCDPISGHDNLYWYRRVMGKEIKFLLHFVKESKQDESGMPNNRFLAERTGGTYSTLKVQPAELEDSGVYFCASSQDSFPLFLPEAFFGQGTRLTVV.

This clone was observed a handful of times. Written as DNA, the CDR3 is TGCGCCAGCAGCTTCGCGGGTCTAGGGACAGATACGCAGTATTTT. This translates into CASSFAGLGTDTQYF. The chain joins TRBV5-1 to TRBJ2-3; a weak D match, TRBD2 (5 bases). Trimming shortened V by 2 bases and J by 3 bases, and 13 bases separated the two germline ends. The CDR3 runs to 15 residues. The V gene's germline CDR1 is SGHRS and CDR2 YFSETQ.

This clone was observed a handful of times. The rearrangement joins TRBV20-1 to TRBJ2-7; 9 bases line up with TRBD1. Trimming took 6 bases from V and 5 from J; bases not matched to a gene: 2. Looked up from germline, CDR1 is DFQATT and CDR2 is SNEGSKA (reference sequence). There are 11 residues in the CDR3. The CDR3 coding sequence is TGCAGTGCCCGGACAGGGGACGAGCAGTACTTC. It translates to CSARTGDEQYF.

This clone came up a few times. The chain couples TRBV5-4 to TRBJ1-5, with 7 bases matching TRBD1. V lost 4 bases and J lost 6; bases outside the gene matches: 4. This CDR3 region has 13 residues. CDR1 is SGHNT, CDR2 YYREEE, per germline (reference sequence). DNA for the CDR3: TGTGCCAGCAGCCAAGGACAGGCTCAGCCCCAGCATTTT. Protein sequence: CASSQGQAQPQHF.

The chain links TRBV5-1 to TRBJ2-7; 10 bases agree with TRBD2. CDR1 SGHRS and CDR2 YFSETQ come from the germline V gene. The CDR3 is made up of 15 amino acids. The V segment lost 0 bases and the J segment 3 bases; nucleotides outside the gene matches: 3. The CDR3 is CASSLGLAGNYEQYF. CDR3 nucleotide sequence: TGCGCCAGCAGCTTGGGACTAGCGGGTAACTACGAGCAGTACTTC. The complete variable domain, with remaining parts taken from reference TRBV5-1 and TRBJ2-7, reads KAGVTQTPRYLIKTRGQQVTLSCSPISGHRSVSWYQQTPGQGLQFLFEYFSETQRNKGNFPGRFSGRQFSNSRSEMNVSTLELGDSALYLCASSLGLAGNYEQYFGPGTRLTVT.

V is TRBV30 and J is TRBJ1-2; 10 bases align to TRBD1. The trim removed 8 bases at V and 8 bases at J, leaving 11 bases unmatched. The CDR3 loop spans 13 amino acids. Germline V lookup: CDR1 GTSNPN, CDR2 SVGIG (reference sequence). CDR3 region: CAGIVTGGGGYTF. DNA of the CDR3: TGTGCCGGAATTGTGACAGGGGGCGGAGGCTACACCTTC. Full variable domain (rest looked up from reference TRBV30 and TRBJ1-2): SQTIHQWPATLVQPVGSPLSLECTVEGTSNPNLYWYRQAAGRGLQLLFYSVGIGQISSEVPQNLSASRPQDRQFILSSKKLLLSDSGFYLCAGIVTGGGGYTFGSGTRLTVV.

Points on this clone: At one end the junction does not follow the germline gene, possibly because of a read error. The rearrangement links TRBV6-1 to TRBJ2-2; possibly TRBD2 for D (6 bases). Germline CDR1 MNHNS, CDR2 SASEGT. The CDR3 has 14 amino acids. CDR3 DNA: TGTGCCACCGCGGGGACGGTGAACATCGGGGAGCTGTTTTTT. This sequence encodes CATAGTVNIGELFF.

The rearrangement joins TRBV12-5 to TRBJ1-1, with TRBD1 as a possible D gene (6 bases). The germline gives CDR1 LGHNT, CDR2 FRNRAP. Trimming stripped 6 bases from V and 0 bases from J, with 14 bases between. The CDR3 is 15 residues long. The CDR3 loop is CASGQGIGMNTEAFF. CDR3 nucleotide sequence: TGTGCTAGTGGCCAGGGGATCGGGATGAACACTGAAGCTTTCTTT.

This clone was seen a handful of times. The CDR3 loop is CASSREGLENTEAFF. In DNA form, the CDR3 reads TGTGCCAGCTCACGGGAGGGGCTGGAGAACACTGAAGCTTTCTTT. The J gene is TRBJ1-1, the V gene TRBV18; D might be TRBD1 (5 bases). This CDR3 is 15 amino acids long. The germline gives CDR1 KGHSH, CDR2 LQKENI. V was cut by 4 bases and J by 1 base, with 13 bases left in between.

A few counts support this clone. V gene TRBV28 combines with J gene TRBJ1-5, with D uncertain. The germline V and J ends were trimmed by 7 bases and 8 bases, with 6 bases remaining between them. This CDR3 spans 10 amino acids. Germline values: CDR1 MDHEN, CDR2 SYDVKM. CDR3 sequence (DNA): TGTGCCAGCAACGCAGAGCCCCAGCATTTT. Protein product: CASNAEPQHF. Full variable domain (remainder filled in from reference TRBV28 and TRBJ1-5): DVKVTQSSRYLVKRTGEKVFLECVQDMDHENMFWYRQDPGLGLRLIYFSYDVKMKEKGDIPEGYSVSREKKERFSLILESASTNQTSMYLCASNAEPQHFGDGTRLSIL.

The chain couples TRBV2 to TRBJ2-5, with 10 bases fitting TRBD2. Germline V CDR1 and CDR2: SNHLY, FYNNEI. With 9 bases clipped from V and 4 bases from J, the junction kept 5 bases outside the gene matches. CDR3 length equals 13 residues. CDR3 DNA sequence: TGTGCCAGTCAAAGCGGGAGGGGAGAGACCCAGTACTTC. It codes for CASQSGRGETQYF.

V usage is TRBV30 and J usage is TRBJ1-2, with 7 bases aligning to TRBD1. The germline CDR1 and CDR2 sequences are GTSNPN and SVGIG (reference sequence). The CDR3 has 13 residues. V lost 1 base and J lost 4; bases outside the gene matches: 3. The CDR3 coding sequence is TGTGCCTGGAGTGGACAGGGTATCTATGGCTACACCTTC. Protein sequence: CAWSGQGIYGYTF.

V and J are TRBV2 and TRBJ2-1, with a weak D call TRBD1 (5 bases). Trimming cost V 3 bases and J 1 base, with 10 bases left between them. Germline CDR1 SNHLY, CDR2 FYNNEI. CDR3 length: 15 amino acids. DNA of the CDR3: TGTGCCAGCAGTGACAGGGATCCTTCCTACAATGAGCAGTTCTTC. This sequence encodes CASSDRDPSYNEQFF.

The chain joins TRBV2 to TRBJ2-3; D may be TRBD2 (6 bases). Per the germline V gene, CDR1 is SNHLY and CDR2 is FYNNEI. CDR3 length: 14 amino acids. Trimming pared 3 bases from V and 4 bases from J, leaving 11 bases between. CDR3 nucleotides: TGTGCCAGCAGTGAGGTTGGGAGGCCAGATACGCAGTATTTT. It codes for CASSEVGRPDTQYF.

The chain links TRBV6-5 to TRBJ2-7, with TRBD2 matching 9 bases. The length of the CDR3 is 15 residues. Looked up from germline, CDR1 is MNHEY and CDR2 is SVGAGI. Trimming cost V 6 bases and J 6 bases; bases outside gene matches: 12. CDR3 sequence reads: CASSHGLSGRSEQYF. The CDR3 DNA sequence: TGTGCCAGCAGCCACGGGTTGAGCGGGAGGAGCGAGCAGTACTTC.

V is TRBV15 and J is TRBJ1-2, with 9 bases aligning to TRBD1. Germline-derived CDR1 and CDR2 are LNHNV and YYDKDF (reference sequence). CDR3 length: 16 residues. After removal of 3 bases from V and 2 bases from J, the junction contained 7 bases not matched to a gene. The CDR3 sequence is CATSRGDRAANYGYTF. The CDR3 bases are TGTGCCACCAGCAGGGGGGACAGGGCTGCCAACTATGGCTACACCTTC.